This T cell receptor beta chain was retrieved from a study of cytomegalovirus exposure and HLA in healthy donors. About the research overall: The study's early data release held about 77 million unique TCRs from HLA-typed donors.

The primer mix had 60 Vbeta and 13 Jbeta primers. Repertoires were generated with immunoSEQ multiplex PCR, while TCRdb's copy carries only in-frame clones and drops some. The sample includes some 150,000 clones, almost 80% of them seen just once. The CDR3 spans 13 residues. Germline V gene sequence: CDR1 SEHNR, CDR2 FQNEAQ (reference sequence). Remarks on this clone: The target antigen is unknown. The junction shows a germline mismatch at one end, possibly a read error.

The study's findings and limits: Donor immune exposure was known only as CMV serostatus. Relative to the approximately 630-donor mean, N-insertions were reportedly fewer in an Asian-associated ancestry cluster in a later analysis.

The chain joins TRBV7-9 to TRBJ1-1; TRBD1 agrees at 9 bases. The sequence derives from a woman in her thirties or forties in good health and CMV-seropositive. The specimen was PBMCs. In DNA, the CDR3 is TGTTCCAGCAGCCTAAGACAGGGGGCTGAAGCTTTCTTT. Its translation is CSSSLRQGAEAFF.